What follows are 5 T cell receptor beta chains derived from one specimen sequenced in a study of blood T cell repertoires in COVID-19. The table came from immunoSEQ multiplex PCR; TCRdb's copy has only in-frame clones and leaves some out. The sample records more than 90,000 clones, 85% to 95% being singletons. Sequenced: peripheral blood. Receptor source: a man aged 50 or older with active COVID-19.

The chain employs TRBV6-6 and TRBJ1-2; TRBD1 matches 9 bases. The junction had 12 bases not matched to a gene; V was cut back by 5 bases and J by 8 bases. CDR1 is MNHNY, CDR2 SVGAGI, per germline (reference sequence). The CDR3 spans 15 residues. The CDR3 sequence is CASSGPGDRDGGYTF. The CDR3 DNA reads as TGTGCCAGCAGTGGCCCGGGGGACAGGGATGGAGGCTACACCTTC.

CDR3 bases: TGTGCCACAAGACAGACGGCCATATATTTT. It is translated as CATRQTAIYF. V gene TRBV2 combines with J gene TRBJ1-3; possible D gene TRBD1, 5 bases. V was pared by 10 bases and J by 11 bases, with 12 bases between. CDR1 is SNHLY, CDR2 FYNNEI, per germline. The CDR3 contains 10 residues.

The V and J genes are TRBV24-1 and TRBJ2-3; the D gene is possibly TRBD2 (6 bases). Looked up from germline, CDR1 is KGHDR and CDR2 is SFDVKD. This CDR3 has 16 amino acids. With 0 bases removed from V and 6 bases from J, the gap between germline ends came to 15 bases. CDR3 nucleotide sequence: TGTGCCACCAGTGATTTGAGGCAGGGAGGTCGGGATACGCAGTATTTT. Its translation is CATSDLRQGGRDTQYF.

This chain uses TRBV30 with TRBJ2-2; 8 nucleotides align to TRBD2. CDR3 length: 15 amino acids. V was clipped by 0 bases and J by 4 bases; unmatched bases: 4. Germline lookup yields CDR1 GTSNPN and CDR2 SVGIG (reference sequence). CDR3 protein: CAWSVEREFTGELFF. The CDR3 coding sequence is TGTGCCTGGAGTGTAGAGCGGGAGTTCACCGGGGAGCTGTTTTTT.

V gene TRBV19 combines with J gene TRBJ1-2; maybe TRBD1 (5 bases). Germline V CDR1 and CDR2: LNHDA, SQIVND (reference sequence). Trimming shortened V by 0 bases and J by 3 bases, and 11 bases separated the two germline ends. The CDR3 totals 15 residues. The CDR3 reads CASSIEGTADYGYTF. The CDR3 bases are TGTGCCAGTAGTATAGAAGGGACTGCCGACTATGGCTACACCTTC.